A selection of T cell receptor beta chains follows, all from one sample in a study of monozygotic twins with inflammatory bowel disease. TCRdb reprocessed the 5' RACE reads, keeping one entry per CDR3 protein, no DNA. Its table records around 380,000 distinct CDR3 sequences. Input material: blood. The origin of the receptors is a human donor with ulcerative colitis or Crohn's disease, or a healthy co-twin of an affected twin (not recorded which). The CDR3 runs from the conserved cysteine through the conserved F or W.

J	V	CDR3
TRBJ2-1	TRBV3-1	CASSQDGIISYNEQFF
TRBJ2-4	TRBV5-1	CASSLAPTARTGRGDIQYF
TRBJ2-2	TRBV19	CASTPRANTGELFF
TRBJ2-1	TRBV20-1	CSASGTEDEQFF
TRBJ1-1	TRBV7-9	CASSFIQGSRKEAFF
TRBJ2-7	TRBV5-1	CASSTDNPSYEQYF
TRBJ2-5	TRBV20-1	CSARGRRGHQETQYF
TRBJ2-1	TRBV10-3	CAISREVAAPYNEQFF
TRBJ2-3	TRBV27	CASSLGGRNTDTQYF
TRBJ1-2	TRBV4-1	CASSQDSVTNYGYTF
TRBJ2-3	TRBV7-2	CASSLRFPPGLAGAGTDTQYF
TRBJ1-4	TRBV4-3	CASSQGPAATNEKLFF
TRBJ2-1	TRBV11-2	CASSLGSGRAQREQFF
TRBJ1-1	TRBV5-4	CASSLRDRAYTEAFF
TRBJ2-1	TRBV27	CASSHGVGEQFF
TRBJ1-5	TRBV12-3/TRBV12-4	CASSPRSNQPQHF
TRBJ2-1	TRBV5-1	CASSLVAGGDEQFF
TRBJ2-5	TRBV6-5	CASTSGGAGETQYF
TRBJ2-1	TRBV18	CASSPAVSSNEQFF
TRBJ2-3	TRBV20-1	CSARPNGLSDTQYF
TRBJ2-2	TRBV29-1	CSGYSGSNTGELFF
TRBJ1-1	TRBV30	CAWSLRQGVLNTEAFF
TRBJ2-7	TRBV10-3	CAASRTDYSYEQYF
TRBJ2-7	TRBV7-9	CASTDQWPPTHEQYF
TRBJ2-3	TRBV20-1	CSAATSGGPDTQYF
TRBJ2-1	TRBV7-8	CASAGTSGGHEYEQFF
TRBJ1-2	TRBV20-1	CSARGREGSANYGYTF
TRBJ1-1	TRBV5-1	CASSLAQGRTEAFF
TRBJ2-1	TRBV18	CASSSKGTSGNYNEQFF
TRBJ2-5	TRBV5-1	CASSLGTGRQETQYF
TRBJ2-1	TRBV11-2	CASSSQPGGLADNEQFF
TRBJ1-2	TRBV19	CASSMRRPGIRNYGYTF
TRBJ2-3	TRBV28	CASSRTGTSGGLTQYF